This section outlines one T cell receptor (beta chain) sequence together with its context. Its antigen remains unidentified. The sample is drawn from a study of circulating and synovial CD4+ cells in juvenile arthritis. Study conclusions and caveats: Circulating pathogenic-like lymphocytes shared a substantially higher fraction of CDR3 sequences with synovium than bulk blood. Bulk blood CD4 samples held at least an order of magnitude more or fewer genomes than CPL. Traditional Vbeta family usage analysis missed the pathogenic-like versus bulk difference. Diversity here was lower than in bulk blood CD4 cells.

Germline lookup yields CDR1 SNHLY and CDR2 FYNNEI. This CDR3 spans 11 amino acids. TCRdb's copy holds only in-frame clones and misses some; the assay was immunoSEQ multiplex PCR. The sample carries 25,000 to 35,000 clones, 85% to 95% recorded once. The chain employs TRBV2 and TRBJ2-5, with no clear D. Near its end, the DNA agrees better with TRBJ2-7, so the J call may be wrong. This receptor was taken from a human donor with juvenile idiopathic arthritis. The sequencing input was CD4+ T cells from blood. The CDR3 region is CASSFSYEQYF. Written as DNA, the CDR3 is TGTGCCAGCAGTTTCTCCTACGAGCAGTACTTC.